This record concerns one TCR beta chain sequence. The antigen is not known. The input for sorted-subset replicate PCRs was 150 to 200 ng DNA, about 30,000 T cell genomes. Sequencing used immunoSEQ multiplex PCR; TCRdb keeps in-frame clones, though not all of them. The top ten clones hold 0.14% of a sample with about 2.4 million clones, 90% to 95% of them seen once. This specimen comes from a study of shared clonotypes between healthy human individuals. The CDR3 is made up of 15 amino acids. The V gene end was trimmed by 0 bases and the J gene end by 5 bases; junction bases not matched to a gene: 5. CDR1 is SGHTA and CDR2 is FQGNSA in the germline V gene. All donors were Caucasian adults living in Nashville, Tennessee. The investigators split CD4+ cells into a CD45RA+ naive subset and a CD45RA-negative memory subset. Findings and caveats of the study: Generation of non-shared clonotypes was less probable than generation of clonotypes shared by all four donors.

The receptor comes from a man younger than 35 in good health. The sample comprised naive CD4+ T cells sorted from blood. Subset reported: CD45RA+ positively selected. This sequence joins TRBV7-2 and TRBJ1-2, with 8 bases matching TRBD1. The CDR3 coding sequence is TGTGCCAGCAGCTTAGCTTTTACAGGGGGTTATGGCTACACCTTC. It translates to CASSLAFTGGYGYTF.